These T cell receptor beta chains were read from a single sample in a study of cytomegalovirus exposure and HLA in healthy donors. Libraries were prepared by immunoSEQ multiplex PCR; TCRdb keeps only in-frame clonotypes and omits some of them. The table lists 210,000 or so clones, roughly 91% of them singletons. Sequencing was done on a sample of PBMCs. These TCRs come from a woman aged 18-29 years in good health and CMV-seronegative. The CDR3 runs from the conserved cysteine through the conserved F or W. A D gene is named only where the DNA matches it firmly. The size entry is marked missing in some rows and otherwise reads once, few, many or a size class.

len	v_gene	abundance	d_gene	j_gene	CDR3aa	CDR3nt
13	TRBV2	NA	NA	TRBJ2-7	CASSVIGSYERYF	TGTGCCAGCAGTGTGATAGGATCCTACGAGCGGTACTTC
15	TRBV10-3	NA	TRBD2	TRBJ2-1	CAISAAGGTFNEQFF	TGTGCCATCAGTGCGGCGGGGGGGACCTTCAATGAGCAGTTCTTC
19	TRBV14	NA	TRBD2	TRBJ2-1	CASSQATATSGSSYNEQFF	TGTGCCAGCAGCCAAGCAACAGCGACTAGCGGGAGCTCCTACAATGAGCAGTTCTTC
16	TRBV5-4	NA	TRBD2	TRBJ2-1	CASSLGGSLSYNEQFF	TGTGCCAGCAGCTTGGGCGGGAGCCTCTCCTACAATGAGCAGTTCTTC
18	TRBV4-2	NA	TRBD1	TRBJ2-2	CASSQEIGQGASSGELFF	TGTGCCAGCAGCCAAGAGATAGGACAGGGGGCTAGTTCCGGGGAGCTGTTTTTT
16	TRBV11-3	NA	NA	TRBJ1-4	CASSLGTYRSGEKLFF	TGTGCCAGCAGCTTGGGAACATACAGGTCTGGTGAAAAACTGTTTTTT
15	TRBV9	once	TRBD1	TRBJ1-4	CASSVQGGRDEKLFF	TGTGCCAGCAGCGTACAGGGGGGACGCGATGAAAAACTGTTTTTT
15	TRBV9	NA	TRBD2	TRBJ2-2	CASSVAGGGTGELFF	TGTGCCAGCAGCGTAGCGGGAGGAGGGACCGGGGAGCTGTTTTTT
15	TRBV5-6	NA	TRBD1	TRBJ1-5	CASSWGRDSNQPQHF	TGTGCCAGCAGCTGGGGCAGGGACAGTAATCAGCCCCAGCATTTT
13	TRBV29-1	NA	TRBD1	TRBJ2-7	CSVDPTGGDEQYF	TGCAGCGTTGACCCGACAGGGGGCGACGAGCAGTACTTC
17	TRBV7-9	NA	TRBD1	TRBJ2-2	CASSAGQGSLSTGELFF	TGTGCCAGCAGCGCGGGACAGGGGTCGTTGAGCACCGGGGAGCTGTTTTTT
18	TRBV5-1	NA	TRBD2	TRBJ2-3	CASSLLPTSELRRYTQYF	TGCGCCAGCAGCTTGTTACCGACTAGCGAGCTCCGACGCTATACGCAGTATTTT
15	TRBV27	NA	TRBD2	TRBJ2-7	CASSLTSGSSYEQYF	TGTGCCAGCAGTCTCACTAGCGGGAGTTCGTACGAGCAGTACTTC
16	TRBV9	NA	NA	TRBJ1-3	CASSPQGQGGGNTIYF	TGTGCCAGCAGCCCCCAGGGGCAGGGCGGTGGAAACACCATATATTTT
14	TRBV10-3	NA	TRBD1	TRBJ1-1	CAISRGLMNTEAFF	TGTGCCATCAGCAGGGGGCTCATGAACACTGAAGCTTTCTTT
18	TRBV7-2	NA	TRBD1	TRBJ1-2	CASLFGGAVGTGYYGYTF	TGTGCCAGCCTTTTCGGAGGGGCCGTAGGGACAGGGTACTATGGCTACACCTTC
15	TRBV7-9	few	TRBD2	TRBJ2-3	CASSLPPGLADTQYF	TGTGCCAGCAGCTTACCTCCGGGACTAGCAGATACGCAGTATTTT
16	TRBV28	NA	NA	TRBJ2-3	CASSQPGPPRADTQYF	TGTGCCAGCAGTCAACCAGGACCCCCCAGGGCGGATACGCAGTATTTT
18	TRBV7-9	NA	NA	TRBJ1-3	CASSSYTGTPISGNTIYF	TGTGCCAGCAGCTCGTACACCGGGACACCAATCTCTGGAAACACCATATATTTT
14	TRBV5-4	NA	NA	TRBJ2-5	CASSLGQGKETQYF	TGTGCCAGCAGCTTAGGGCAGGGGAAAGAGACCCAGTACTTC
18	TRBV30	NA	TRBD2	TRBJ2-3	CAWSVGAGRTFSTDTQYF	TGTGCCTGGAGTGTTGGCGCCGGGAGGACCTTTAGCACAGATACGCAGTATTTT
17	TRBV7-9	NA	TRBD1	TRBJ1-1	CASSLALAGGRNTEAFF	TGTGCCAGCAGCTTAGCGCTGGCAGGGGGCAGGAACACTGAAGCTTTCTTT
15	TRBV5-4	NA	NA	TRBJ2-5	CASSSRLDRQETQYF	TGTGCCAGCAGCTCCCGTCTGGACAGACAAGAGACCCAGTACTTC
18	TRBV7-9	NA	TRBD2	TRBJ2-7	CASSLVSLRAGGAREQYF	TGTGCCAGCAGCTTAGTGTCGCTGAGAGCGGGAGGTGCTCGCGAGCAGTACTTC
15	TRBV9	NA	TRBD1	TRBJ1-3	CASSVTGDSGNTIYF	TGTGCCAGCAGCGTAACAGGGGACTCTGGAAACACCATATATTTT
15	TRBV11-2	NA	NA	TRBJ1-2	CASSFIGQSLYGYTF	TGTGCCAGCAGCTTCATTGGACAGTCCCTCTATGGCTACACCTTC
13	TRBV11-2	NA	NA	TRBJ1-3	CASSLVAGNTIYF	TGTGCCAGCAGCTTAGTTGCGGGGAACACCATATATTTT
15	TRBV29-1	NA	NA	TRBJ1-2	CSVYLVEPRAYGYTF	TGCAGCGTTTACCTCGTGGAGCCTAGAGCTTATGGCTACACCTTC
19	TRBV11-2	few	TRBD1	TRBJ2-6	CASSPGSGQVYSGANVLTF	TGTGCCAGCAGCCCTGGTAGTGGACAGGTTTACTCTGGGGCCAACGTCCTGACTTTC
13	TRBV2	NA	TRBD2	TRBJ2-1	CASSLAGGNEQFF	TGTGCCAGCAGTCTAGCGGGGGGTAATGAGCAGTTCTTC
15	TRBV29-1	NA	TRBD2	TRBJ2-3	CSVEGSSGSADTQYF	TGCAGCGTTGAAGGGAGTAGCGGGAGCGCAGATACGCAGTATTTT
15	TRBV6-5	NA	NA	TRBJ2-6	CASSYTASGANVLTF	TGTGCCAGCAGTTACACTGCCTCTGGGGCCAACGTCCTGACTTTC
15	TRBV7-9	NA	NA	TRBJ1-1	CASSQSRGLGTEAFF	TGTGCCAGCAGCCAATCCAGGGGTTTAGGGACTGAAGCTTTCTTT
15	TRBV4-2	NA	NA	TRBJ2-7	CASSQDFAGSYEQYF	TGTGCCAGCAGCCAAGATTTCGCAGGCTCCTACGAGCAGTACTTC
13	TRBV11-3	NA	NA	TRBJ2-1	CASSRSDYNEQFF	TGTGCCAGCAGCCGTAGCGACTACAATGAGCAGTTCTTC
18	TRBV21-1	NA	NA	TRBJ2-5	CASSNTGTSGGRDETQYF	TGTGCCAGCAGCAATACCGGGACTAGCGGGGGTCGGGATGAGACCCAGTACTTC
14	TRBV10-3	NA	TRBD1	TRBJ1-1	CAISSTGEESEAFF	TGTGCCATCAGCTCGACAGGGGAGGAATCTGAAGCTTTCTTT
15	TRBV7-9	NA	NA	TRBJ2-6	CASRLGVSGANVLTF	TGTGCCAGCAGACTTGGAGTCTCTGGGGCCAACGTCCTGACTTTC
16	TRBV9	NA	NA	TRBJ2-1	CASSATTRGIGNEQFF	TGTGCCAGCAGCGCAACGACTAGGGGAATTGGGAATGAGCAGTTCTTC
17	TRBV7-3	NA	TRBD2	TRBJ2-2	CASRPGTSGRPTGELFF	TGTGCCAGCAGACCCGGGACTAGCGGGAGACCGACCGGGGAGCTGTTTTTT
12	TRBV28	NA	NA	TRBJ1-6	CASTRGDSPLHF	TGTGCCAGCACCAGGGGAGACTCACCCCTCCACTTT
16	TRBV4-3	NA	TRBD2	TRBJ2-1	CASSQTSGRGINEQFF	TGCGCCAGCAGCCAGACTAGCGGGAGGGGTATAAATGAGCAGTTCTTC
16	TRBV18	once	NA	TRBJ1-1	CASSPSITAANTEAFF	TGTGCCAGCTCACCAAGCATAACAGCCGCGAACACTGAAGCTTTCTTT
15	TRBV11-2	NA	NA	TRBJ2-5	CASSYQGTNGETQYF	TGTGCCAGCAGCTACCAGGGGACAAATGGGGAGACCCAGTACTTC
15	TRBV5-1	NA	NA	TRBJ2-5	CASVKSGTAGETQYF	TGCGCCAGCGTAAAATCCGGGACAGCGGGAGAGACCCAGTACTTC
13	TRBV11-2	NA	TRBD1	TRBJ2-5	CASSSDRVETQYF	TGTGCCAGCAGTTCAGACAGGGTGGAGACCCAGTACTTC
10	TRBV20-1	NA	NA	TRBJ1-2	CSARDEIDTF	TGCAGTGCTAGAGATGAGATCGACACCTTC
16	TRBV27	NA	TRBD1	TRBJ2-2	CASSLWDRGNTGELFF	TGTGCCAGCAGTTTATGGGACAGGGGGAACACCGGGGAGCTGTTTTTT
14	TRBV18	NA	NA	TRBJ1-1	CASSPVQRDTEAFF	TGTGCCAGCTCACCGGTTCAGCGGGACACTGAAGCTTTCTTT